This TCR beta chain came from a study of memory CD4+ T cells and cytomegalovirus serostatus. Clones were sequenced by immunoSEQ multiplex PCR, and TCRdb holds only the in-frame ones, with some missing. The sample carries 35,000 to 50,000 clones, 65% to 85% recorded once. Germline V gene sequence: CDR1 SGHDT, CDR2 YYEEEE. The CDR3 totals 15 residues. V lost 4 bases and J 2 bases, leaving 16 bases between the germline ends. Single viable CD3+CD4+CD8-CD45RO+ cells were sorted as the memory CD4+ T cells. V gene TRBV5-6 combines with J gene TRBJ2-7, with D possibly matching TRBD1 (5 bases). The source material was memory CD4+ T cells from blood. This receptor was taken from an adult in good health and CMV-seronegative. The CDR3 loop reads CASSPEPQGAYEQYF. The CDR3 DNA follows: TGTGCCAGCAGCCCGGAACCGCAAGGGGCCTACGAGCAGTACTTC. The full variable domain, with the rest looked up from reference TRBV5-6 and TRBJ2-7, is DAGVTQSPTHLIKTRGQQVTLRCSPKSGHDTVSWYQQALGQGPQFIFQYYEEEERQRGNFPDRFSGHQFPNYSSELNVNALLLGDSALYLCASSPEPQGAYEQYFGPGTRLTVT.